The 20 T cell receptor beta chains below all came from one sample that was sequenced in a study of blood T cell repertoires in COVID-19. Some clones are missing from TCRdb's copy, which holds only in-frame ones; the method was immunoSEQ multiplex PCR. The data show over 110,000 clones, approximately 88% seen once. The sequencing input was peripheral blood. The receptor source for this set is a human donor in a cohort sampled during active COVID-19.

Concerning this clone itself: Relative to the germline gene, one junction end is altered; a read error may explain this. The rearrangement uses TRBV2 and TRBJ2-1; perhaps D is TRBD1 or TRBD2 (8 bases each). The CDR3 length is 14 residues. CDR1 is SNHLY and CDR2 is FYNNEI in the germline V gene. The CDR3 DNA reads TGTGCCCGCAGGGGGCGGGGGGCCTACAATGAGCAGTTCTTC. It encodes CARRGRGAYNEQFF.

The chain links TRBV9 to TRBJ2-5; TRBD2 is a possible D gene (5 bases). Germline-derived CDR1 and CDR2 are SGDLS and YYNGEE. There are 14 residues in the CDR3. The V end was cut by 0 bases, the J end by 7 bases, with 13 bases between. Here the CDR3 reads CASSVARIEGTQYF. The CDR3 DNA sequence: TGTGCCAGCAGCGTAGCGCGCATCGAGGGGACCCAGTACTTC.

This rearrangement joins TRBV28 to TRBJ1-5, with D possibly being TRBD1 (6 bases). This CDR3 has 14 amino acids. V was clipped by 3 bases and J by 11 bases, with 17 bases between them. Germline V gives CDR1 MDHEN, CDR2 SYDVKM. DNA of the CDR3: TGTGCCAGCAGTTTGGGGGCAGGCATCAGCGCCCAGCATTTT. Its protein product is CASSLGAGISAQHF.

The rearrangement links TRBV6-6 to TRBJ2-6, with D perhaps TRBD1 (6 bases). Germline values: CDR1 MNHNY, CDR2 SVGAGI (reference sequence). With 1 base removed from V and 2 bases from J, the gap between germline ends came to 9 bases. CDR3 length equals 16 residues. CDR3 coding DNA: TGTGCCAGCAGTTACTGGAAGGGGGCTGGGGCCAACGTCCTGACTTTC. This codes for CASSYWKGAGANVLTF.

This clone was recorded once. V gene TRBV29-1 combines with J gene TRBJ2-7; D ambiguous. The V gene lost 0 bases and the J gene lost 3 bases, with 9 bases spanning the gap. Germline V CDR1 and CDR2: SQVTM, ANQGSEA. There are 13 residues in the CDR3. Here the CDR3 reads CSVEDTESYEQYF. The DNA of the CDR3 is TGCAGCGTTGAAGATACAGAGAGCTACGAGCAGTACTTC.

This clone was observed at least ten times. The V gene is TRBV7-9, the J gene TRBJ2-5; TRBD2 aligns across 9 bases. Germline V gene sequence: CDR1 SEHNR, CDR2 FQNEAQ (reference sequence). V lost 2 bases to trimming and J lost 5 bases; unmatched junction nucleotides: 6. CDR3 length: 15 residues. In DNA, the CDR3 is TGTGCCAGCAGCTTACAGTTTAGCGGGGGCGAGACCCAGTACTTC. Amino acids: CASSLQFSGGETQYF. Variable domain in full (rest from reference TRBV7-9 and TRBJ2-5): DTGVSQNPRHKITKRGQNVTFRCDPISEHNRLYWYRQTLGQGPEFLTYFQNEAQLEKSRLLSDRFSAERPKGSFSTLEIQRTEQGDSAMYLCASSLQFSGGETQYFGPGTRLLVL.

The rearrangement uses TRBV12-3 or TRBV12-4 and TRBJ1-2; 7 bases line up with TRBD1. This CDR3 spans 13 amino acids. With 6 bases clipped from V and 4 bases from J, the junction kept 5 bases outside the gene matches. The CDR3 nucleotides read TGTGCCAGCAGCCGAGACAGGGTCTATGGCTACACCTTC. Translated: CASSRDRVYGYTF.

The V and J genes are TRBV2 and TRBJ2-5, with TRBD2 identical over 8 bases. CDR3 length: 15 amino acids. Per germline, CDR1 SNHLY and CDR2 FYNNEI. V shed 10 bases and J 2 bases; nucleotides not matched to a gene: 12. The CDR3 region has the DNA TGTGCCACCACCATGACTAGCGCCATACAAGAGACCCAGTACTTC. Amino acids: CATTMTSAIQETQYF.

V is TRBV4-1 and J is TRBJ2-7, with a weak D call TRBD1 (6 bases). Germline V gene sequence: CDR1 MGHRA, CDR2 YSYEKL. V gave up 2 bases and J gave up 7 bases, with 18 bases separating them. The CDR3 consists of 15 residues. CDR3 sequence reads: CASSQLQGTPREQYF. The DNA of the CDR3 is TGCGCCAGCAGCCAACTCCAGGGGACCCCAAGAGAGCAGTACTTC.

The CDR3 region has the DNA TGTGCCAGCAGCTTGGCGGGAAGCAATCAGCCCCAGCATTTT. Translating it yields CASSLAGSNQPQHF. This chain joins TRBV5-6 and TRBJ1-5; D uncertain. The CDR3 covers 14 residues. Deletions cut 0 bases from V and 1 base from J, with 5 bases between. Germline-derived CDR1 and CDR2 are SGHDT and YYEEEE.

The rearrangement uses TRBV9 and TRBJ1-2, with a tentative D call TRBD1 (6 bases). This CDR3 spans 13 amino acids. Germline V gives CDR1 SGDLS, CDR2 YYNGEE. V shed 2 bases and J shed 4 bases, with 9 bases lying between them. This chain's CDR3 is CASSVDRSYGYTF. The CDR3, as DNA: TGTGCCAGCAGCGTTGACAGGAGCTATGGCTACACCTTC.

The V call is TRBV15, the J call TRBJ2-3, with 9 bases matching TRBD2. CDR3 size: 15 residues. The trim removed 2 bases at V and 4 bases at J, leaving 4 bases unmatched. CDR1 LNHNV and CDR2 YYDKDF come from the germline V gene (reference sequence). Written as DNA, the CDR3 is TGTGCCACCAGCAGACAAGCGGGGGGCCCAGATACGCAGTATTTT. Translating it yields CATSRQAGGPDTQYF.

V gene TRBV7-9 combines with J gene TRBJ2-7; 13 nucleotides agree with TRBD2. The CDR3 length is 18 residues. CDR1 and CDR2 (germline): SEHNR, FQNEAQ (reference sequence). V lost 4 bases to trimming and J lost 5 bases; unmatched junction nucleotides: 14. Here the CDR3 reads CASSSQFRTSGGLHEQYF. Here the CDR3 DNA reads TGTGCCAGCAGCTCTCAATTCAGGACTAGCGGGGGATTACACGAGCAGTACTTC.

The chain employs TRBV21-1 and TRBJ2-3; the table's D call TRBD2 went unverified against the DNA. TRBV21-1 is an annotated pseudogene. The CDR3 spans 15 residues. CDR3 region: CASSKDNYCTDTQYF. In nucleotides, the CDR3 is TGTGCCAGCAGCAAGGATAACTATTGCACAGATACGCAGTATTTT.

The chain employs TRBV5-4 and TRBJ2-7; a weak D match, TRBD1 (6 bases). This CDR3 spans 13 amino acids. The V and J ends lost 4 bases and 6 bases respectively, with 14 bases between them. Germline lookup yields CDR1 SGHNT and CDR2 YYREEE (reference sequence). CDR3 bases: TGTGCCAGCAGCCTGGACAGTATCAGCGAGCAGTACTTC. Its protein product is CASSLDSISEQYF.

The chain couples TRBV7-2 to TRBJ2-7; D possibly corresponds to TRBD1 (6 bases). This CDR3 is 16 amino acids long. V was shortened by 0 bases and J by 9 bases, with 21 bases between the two germline ends. Looked up from germline, CDR1 is SGHTA and CDR2 is FQGNSA. The CDR3 is CASSLASRGRIGGQYF. DNA of the CDR3: TGTGCCAGCAGCTTAGCAAGCAGGGGCCGGATAGGAGGGCAGTACTTC.

The chain couples TRBV10-3 to TRBJ2-2; the match to TRBD2 covers 9 bases. The CDR3 consists of 16 residues. V trimming: 3 bases; J trimming: 7 bases; junction bases outside the gene matches: 9. The germline CDR1 and CDR2 sequences are ENHRY and SYGVKD. CDR3 residues: CAISDERGASGGELFF. The CDR3 DNA reads as TGTGCCATCAGTGACGAGCGGGGGGCCTCGGGCGGGGAGCTGTTTTTT.

This chain joins TRBV18 and TRBJ2-4, with TRBD1 matching 7 bases. In germline, CDR1 is KGHSH, CDR2 LQKENI. J lost 0 bases, V lost 6 bases, and 8 bases had no gene match. This CDR3 is built from 16 residues. The DNA for the CDR3 is TGTGCCAGCTCTCCGGGACAGACGATAGCCAAAAACATTCAGTACTTC. The encoded protein is CASSPGQTIAKNIQYF.

A note on this clone: A junction boundary mismatches the germline segment, possibly from a read error. The rearrangement uses TRBV27 and TRBJ1-2, with D possibly matching TRBD1 (6 bases). Germline lookup yields CDR1 MNHEY and CDR2 SMNVEV (reference sequence). CDR3 length: 13 residues. The CDR3 DNA sequence: TGTGCCAGCAGCTCCTCCCGGGACATCGGGATGCTCTTC. Amino acids: CASSSSRDIGMLF.

V usage is TRBV12-3 or TRBV12-4 and J usage is TRBJ1-2; D unresolved. The CDR3 consists of 12 residues. V lost 3 bases and J lost 7, with 9 bases in between. The CDR3 here is CASSFWRGGYTF. The CDR3, as DNA: TGTGCCAGCAGTTTTTGGAGAGGTGGCTACACCTTC.